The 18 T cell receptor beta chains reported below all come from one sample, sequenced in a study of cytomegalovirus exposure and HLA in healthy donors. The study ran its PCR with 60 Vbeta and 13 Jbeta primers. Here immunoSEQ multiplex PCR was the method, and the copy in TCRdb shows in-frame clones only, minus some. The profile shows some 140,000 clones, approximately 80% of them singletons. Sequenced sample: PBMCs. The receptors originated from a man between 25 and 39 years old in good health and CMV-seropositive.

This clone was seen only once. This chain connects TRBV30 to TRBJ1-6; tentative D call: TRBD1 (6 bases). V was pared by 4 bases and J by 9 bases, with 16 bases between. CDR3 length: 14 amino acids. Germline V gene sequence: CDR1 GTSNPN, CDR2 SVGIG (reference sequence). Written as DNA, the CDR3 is TGTGCCTGGACTCAACAGGGTGGTTTTTCACCCCTCCACTTT. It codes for CAWTQQGGFSPLHF. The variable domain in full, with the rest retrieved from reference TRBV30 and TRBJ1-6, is SQTIHQWPATLVQPVGSPLSLECTVEGTSNPNLYWYRQAAGRGLQLLFYSVGIGQISSEVPQNLSASRPQDRQFILSSKKLLLSDSGFYLCAWTQQGGFSPLHFGNGTRLTVT.

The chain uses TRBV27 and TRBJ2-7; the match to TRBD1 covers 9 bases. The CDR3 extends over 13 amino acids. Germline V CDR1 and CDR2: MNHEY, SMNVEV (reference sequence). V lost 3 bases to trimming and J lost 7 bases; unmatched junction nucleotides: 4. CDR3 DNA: TGTGCCAGCAGTTTCCGGGACAGGGATGAGCAGTACTTC. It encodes CASSFRDRDEQYF.

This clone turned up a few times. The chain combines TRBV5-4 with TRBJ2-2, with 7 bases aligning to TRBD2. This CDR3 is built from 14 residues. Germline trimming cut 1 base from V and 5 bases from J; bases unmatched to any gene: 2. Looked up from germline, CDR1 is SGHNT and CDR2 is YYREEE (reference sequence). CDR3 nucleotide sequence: TGTGCCAGCAGCTTGTGGGGGGGGACCGGGGAGCTGTTTTTT. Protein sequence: CASSLWGGTGELFF.

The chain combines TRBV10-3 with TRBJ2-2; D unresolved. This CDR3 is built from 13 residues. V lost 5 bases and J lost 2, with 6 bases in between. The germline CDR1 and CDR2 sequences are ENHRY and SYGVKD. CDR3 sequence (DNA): TGTGCCATCAGTCTAACTAACACCGGGGAGCTGTTTTTT. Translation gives CAISLTNTGELFF.

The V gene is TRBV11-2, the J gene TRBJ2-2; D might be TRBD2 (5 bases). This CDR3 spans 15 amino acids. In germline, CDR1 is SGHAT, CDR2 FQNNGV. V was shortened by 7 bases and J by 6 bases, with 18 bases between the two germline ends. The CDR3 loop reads CASKQPGEHAGELFF. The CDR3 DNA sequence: TGTGCCAGCAAACAGCCCGGGGAGCATGCCGGGGAGCTGTTTTTT.

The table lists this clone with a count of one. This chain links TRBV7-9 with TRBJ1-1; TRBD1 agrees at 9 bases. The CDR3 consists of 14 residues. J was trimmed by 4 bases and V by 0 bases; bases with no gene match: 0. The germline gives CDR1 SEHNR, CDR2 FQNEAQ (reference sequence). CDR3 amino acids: CASSLADRGTEAFF. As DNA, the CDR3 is TGTGCCAGCAGCTTAGCGGACAGGGGCACTGAAGCTTTCTTT.

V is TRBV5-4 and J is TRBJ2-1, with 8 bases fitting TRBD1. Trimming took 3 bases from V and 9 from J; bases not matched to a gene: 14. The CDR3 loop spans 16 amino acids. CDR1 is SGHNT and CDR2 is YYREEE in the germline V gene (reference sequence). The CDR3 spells CASSSRGTGNLGEQFF. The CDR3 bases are TGTGCCAGCAGCTCCCGGGGGACAGGTAACTTAGGTGAGCAGTTCTTC.

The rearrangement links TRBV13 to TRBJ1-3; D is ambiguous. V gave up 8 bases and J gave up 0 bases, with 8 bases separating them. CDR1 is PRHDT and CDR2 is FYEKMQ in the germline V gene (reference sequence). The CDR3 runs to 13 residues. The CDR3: CASRSDSGNTIYF. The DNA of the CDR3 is TGTGCCAGCCGCTCAGACTCTGGAAACACCATATATTTT.

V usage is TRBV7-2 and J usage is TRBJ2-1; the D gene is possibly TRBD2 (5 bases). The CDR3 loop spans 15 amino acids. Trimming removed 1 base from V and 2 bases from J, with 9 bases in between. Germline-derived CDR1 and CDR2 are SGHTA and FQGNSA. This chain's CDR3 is CASSLDSGAYNEQFF. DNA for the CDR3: TGTGCCAGCAGCTTAGACAGCGGAGCCTACAATGAGCAGTTCTTC.

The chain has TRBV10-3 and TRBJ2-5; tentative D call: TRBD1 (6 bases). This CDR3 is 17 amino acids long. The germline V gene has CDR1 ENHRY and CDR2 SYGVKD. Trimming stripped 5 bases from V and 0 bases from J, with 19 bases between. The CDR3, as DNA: TGTGCCATCAGTACTAGACGGGACATTTTGTACCAAGAGACCCAGTACTTC. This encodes CAISTRRDILYQETQYF.

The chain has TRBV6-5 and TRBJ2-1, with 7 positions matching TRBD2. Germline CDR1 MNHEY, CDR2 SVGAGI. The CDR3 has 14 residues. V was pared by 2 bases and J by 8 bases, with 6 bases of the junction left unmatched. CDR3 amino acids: CASSYGRSGDEQFF. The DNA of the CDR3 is TGTGCCAGCAGTTACGGCCGGAGCGGGGATGAGCAGTTCTTC.

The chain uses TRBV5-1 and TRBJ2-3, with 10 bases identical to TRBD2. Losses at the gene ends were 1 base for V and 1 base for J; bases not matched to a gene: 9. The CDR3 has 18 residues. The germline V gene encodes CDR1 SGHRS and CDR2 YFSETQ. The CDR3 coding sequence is TGCGCCAGCAGCTTGTCTCCTAGCGGGAGAAAGGGCACAGATACGCAGTATTTT. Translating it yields CASSLSPSGRKGTDTQYF.

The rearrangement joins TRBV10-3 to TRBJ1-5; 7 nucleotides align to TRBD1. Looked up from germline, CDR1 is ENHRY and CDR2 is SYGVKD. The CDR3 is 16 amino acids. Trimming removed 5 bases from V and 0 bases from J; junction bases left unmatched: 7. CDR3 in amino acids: CAISPEGQYSNQPQHF. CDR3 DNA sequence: TGTGCCATCAGTCCCGAGGGACAGTATAGCAATCAGCCCCAGCATTTT.

CDR3 nucleotides: TGTGCCAGCAGCTCCCGGACTGTGCACAATGAGCAGTTCTTC. It is translated as CASSSRTVHNEQFF. This rearrangement joins TRBV9 to TRBJ2-1, with a weak D call TRBD2 (5 bases). CDR1 SGDLS and CDR2 YYNGEE come from the germline V gene. CDR3 length: 14 residues. The germline V and J ends were trimmed by 4 bases and 5 bases, with 13 bases remaining between them. The whole variable domain, filled in from reference TRBV9 and TRBJ2-1, reads DSGVTQTPKHLITATGQRVTLRCSPRSGDLSVYWYQQSLDQGLQFLIQYYNGEERAKGNILERFSAQQFPDLHSELNLSSLELGDSALYFCASSSRTVHNEQFFGPGTRLTVL.

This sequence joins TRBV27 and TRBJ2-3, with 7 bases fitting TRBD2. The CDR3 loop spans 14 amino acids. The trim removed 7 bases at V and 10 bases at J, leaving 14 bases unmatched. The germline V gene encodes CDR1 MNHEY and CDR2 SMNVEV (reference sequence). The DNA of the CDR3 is TGTGCCAGCACCTTAGCGGGCCCCGAGGGAGCGCAGTATTTT. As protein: CASTLAGPEGAQYF.

CDR3 sequence reads: CASSVSGDHSGANVLTF. The CDR3 region has the DNA TGTGCCAGCAGCGTTAGCGGGGACCACTCTGGGGCCAACGTCCTGACTTTC. This chain joins TRBV7-6 and TRBJ2-6; TRBD2 matches at 8 bases. There are 17 residues in the CDR3. Germline CDR1 and CDR2: SGHVS and FNYEAQ. The V gene end was trimmed by 5 bases and the J gene end by 0 bases; junction bases not matched to a gene: 6.

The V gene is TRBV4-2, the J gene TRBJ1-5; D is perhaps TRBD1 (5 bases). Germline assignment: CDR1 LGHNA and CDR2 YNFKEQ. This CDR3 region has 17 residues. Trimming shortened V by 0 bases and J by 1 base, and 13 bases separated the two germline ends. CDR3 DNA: TGTGCCAGCAGCCAAGACCTTGGTCAGGGAAGCAATCAGCCCCAGCATTTT. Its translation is CASSQDLGQGSNQPQHF.

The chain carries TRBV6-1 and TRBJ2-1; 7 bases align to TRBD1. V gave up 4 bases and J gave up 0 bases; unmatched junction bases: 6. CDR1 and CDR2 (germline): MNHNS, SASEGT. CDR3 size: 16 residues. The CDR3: CASSAGQHYSYNEQFF. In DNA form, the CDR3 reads TGTGCCAGCAGTGCGGGACAGCATTACTCCTACAATGAGCAGTTCTTC.